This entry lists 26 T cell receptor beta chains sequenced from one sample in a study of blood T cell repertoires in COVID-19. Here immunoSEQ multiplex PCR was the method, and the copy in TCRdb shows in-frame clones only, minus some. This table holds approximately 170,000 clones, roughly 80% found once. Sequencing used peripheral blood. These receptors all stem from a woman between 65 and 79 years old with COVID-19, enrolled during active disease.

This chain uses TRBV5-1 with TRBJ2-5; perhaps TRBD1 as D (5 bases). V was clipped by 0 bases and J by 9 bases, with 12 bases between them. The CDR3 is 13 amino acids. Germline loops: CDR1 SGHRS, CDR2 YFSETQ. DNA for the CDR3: TGCGCCAGCAGCTTGGAGGACAAGAGACCCCAGTACTTC. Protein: CASSLEDKRPQYF.

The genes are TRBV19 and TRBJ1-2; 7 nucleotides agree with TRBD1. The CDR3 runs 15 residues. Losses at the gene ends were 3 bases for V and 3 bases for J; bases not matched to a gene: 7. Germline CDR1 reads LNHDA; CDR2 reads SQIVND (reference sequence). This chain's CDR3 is CASSIRTGLDYGYTF. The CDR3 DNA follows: TGTGCCAGTAGTATTCGGACAGGCCTTGACTATGGCTACACCTTC.

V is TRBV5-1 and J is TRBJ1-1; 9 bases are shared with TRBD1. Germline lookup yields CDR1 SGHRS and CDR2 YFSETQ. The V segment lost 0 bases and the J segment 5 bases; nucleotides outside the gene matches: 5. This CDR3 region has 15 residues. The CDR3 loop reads CASSLDGTGLTEAFF. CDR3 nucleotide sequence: TGCGCCAGCAGCTTGGACGGGACAGGGTTGACTGAAGCTTTCTTT.

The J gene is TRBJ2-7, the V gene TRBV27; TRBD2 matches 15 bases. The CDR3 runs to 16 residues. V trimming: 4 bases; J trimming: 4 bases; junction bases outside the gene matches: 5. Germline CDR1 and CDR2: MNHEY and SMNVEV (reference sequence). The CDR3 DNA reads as TGTGCCAGCAGTTCACGGACTAGCGGGAGGGAATACGAGCAGTACTTC. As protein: CASSSRTSGREYEQYF.

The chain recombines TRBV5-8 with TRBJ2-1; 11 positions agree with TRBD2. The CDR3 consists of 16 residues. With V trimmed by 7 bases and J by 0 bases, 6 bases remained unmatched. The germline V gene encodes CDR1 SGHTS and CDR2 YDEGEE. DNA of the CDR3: TGTGCCAGCGGGGATCTAGCGGGGGGCTCCTACAATGAGCAGTTCTTC. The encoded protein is CASGDLAGGSYNEQFF.

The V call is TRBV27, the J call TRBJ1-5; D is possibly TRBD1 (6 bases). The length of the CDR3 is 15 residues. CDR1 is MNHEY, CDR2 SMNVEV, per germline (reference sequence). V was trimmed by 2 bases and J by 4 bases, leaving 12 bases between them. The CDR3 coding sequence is TGTGCCAGCAGTTTAGGGGGGGCCCAAAATCAGCCCCAGCATTTT. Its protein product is CASSLGGAQNQPQHF.

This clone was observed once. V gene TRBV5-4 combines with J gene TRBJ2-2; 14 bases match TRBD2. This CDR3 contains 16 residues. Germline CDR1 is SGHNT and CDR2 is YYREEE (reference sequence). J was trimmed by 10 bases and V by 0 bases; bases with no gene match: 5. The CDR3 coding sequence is TGTGCCAGCAGCTTGGCCCTGGGACTAGCGGGAGCGGAGCTGTTTTTT. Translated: CASSLALGLAGAELFF.

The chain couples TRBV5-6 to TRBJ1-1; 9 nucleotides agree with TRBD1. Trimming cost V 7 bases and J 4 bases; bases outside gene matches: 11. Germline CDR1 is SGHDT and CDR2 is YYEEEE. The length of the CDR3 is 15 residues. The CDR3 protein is CASRYYRGLGTEAFF. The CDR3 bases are TGTGCCAGCCGCTATTACAGGGGGCTAGGCACTGAAGCTTTCTTT.

In DNA, the CDR3 is TGCGCCAGCAGCTCCACCAGGACTTCGAACACCGGGGAGCTGTTTTTT. Residues: CASSSTRTSNTGELFF. The chain is built from TRBV5-1 and TRBJ2-2; perhaps TRBD2 as D (5 bases). Germline assignment: CDR1 SGHRS and CDR2 YFSETQ. Trimming stripped 3 bases from V and 0 bases from J, with 12 bases between. The CDR3 totals 16 residues.

CDR3 nucleotides: TGTGCCAGCAGCTTAGGGGGGGGAATGACTGAAGCTTTCTTT. Its translation: CASSLGGGMTEAFF. This chain uses TRBV7-8 with TRBJ1-1; TRBD1 might be the D (5 bases). The CDR3 sequence is 14 residues long. The V gene's germline CDR1 is SGHVS and CDR2 FQNEAQ. V was shortened by 1 base and J by 5 bases, with 11 bases between the two germline ends.

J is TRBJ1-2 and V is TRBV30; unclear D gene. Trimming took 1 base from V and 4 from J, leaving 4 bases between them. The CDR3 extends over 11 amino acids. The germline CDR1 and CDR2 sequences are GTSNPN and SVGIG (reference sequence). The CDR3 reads CAWSDGYGYTF. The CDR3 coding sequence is TGTGCCTGGAGTGACGGCTATGGCTACACCTTC.

This CDR3 reads CATSDPLGGAAAEGEQFF. DNA of the CDR3: TGTGCCACCAGTGACCCCCTTGGAGGTGCTGCGGCCGAGGGTGAGCAGTTCTTC. The chain is built from TRBV24-1 and TRBJ2-1; the D gene is possibly TRBD2 (5 bases). The germline CDR1 and CDR2 sequences are KGHDR and SFDVKD. Trimming removed 4 bases from V and 9 bases from J, with 27 bases in between. CDR3 size: 18 residues.

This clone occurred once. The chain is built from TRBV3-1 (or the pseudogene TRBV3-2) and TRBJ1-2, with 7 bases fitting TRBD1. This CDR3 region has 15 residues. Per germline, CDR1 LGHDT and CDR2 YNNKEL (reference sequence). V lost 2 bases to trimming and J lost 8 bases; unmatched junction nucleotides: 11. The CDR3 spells CASSQLRGGEGGYTF. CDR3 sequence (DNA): TGTGCCAGCAGCCAACTTAGAGGGGGCGAAGGGGGCTACACCTTC.

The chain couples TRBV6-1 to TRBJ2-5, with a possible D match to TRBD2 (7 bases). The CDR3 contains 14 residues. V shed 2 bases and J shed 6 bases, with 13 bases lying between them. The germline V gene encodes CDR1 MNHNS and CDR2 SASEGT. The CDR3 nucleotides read TGTGCCAGCAGTGAAAACCCGGGGGGCAAGACCCAGTACTTC. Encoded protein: CASSENPGGKTQYF.

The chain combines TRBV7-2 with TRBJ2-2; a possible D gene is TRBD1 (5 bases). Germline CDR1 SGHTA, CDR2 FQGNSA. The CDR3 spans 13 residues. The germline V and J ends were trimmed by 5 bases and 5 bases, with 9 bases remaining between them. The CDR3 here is CASSPTGTGELFF. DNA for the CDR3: TGTGCCAGCAGCCCTACAGGAACCGGGGAGCTGTTTTTT.

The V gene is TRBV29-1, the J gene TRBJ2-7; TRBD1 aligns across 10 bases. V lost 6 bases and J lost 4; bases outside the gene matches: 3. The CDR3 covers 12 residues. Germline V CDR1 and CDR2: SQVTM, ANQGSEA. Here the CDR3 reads CSVRGQGYEQYF. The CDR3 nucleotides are TGCAGCGTCAGGGGACAGGGGTACGAGCAGTACTTC.

CDR3 sequence reads: CASSLKSNTEAFF. CDR3 in DNA: TGCGCCAGCAGCCTCAAGAGTAACACTGAAGCTTTCTTT. This chain connects TRBV5-1 to TRBJ1-1; D is unclear. V gave up 4 bases and J gave up 2 bases, with 9 bases separating them. Germline CDR1 SGHRS, CDR2 YFSETQ. The CDR3 runs 13 residues.

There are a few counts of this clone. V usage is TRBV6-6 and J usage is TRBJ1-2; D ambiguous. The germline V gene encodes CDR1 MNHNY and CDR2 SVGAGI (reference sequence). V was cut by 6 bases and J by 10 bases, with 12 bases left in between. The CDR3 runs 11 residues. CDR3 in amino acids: CASRPTMFYTF. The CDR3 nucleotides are TGTGCCAGCAGACCAACTATGTTCTACACCTTC.

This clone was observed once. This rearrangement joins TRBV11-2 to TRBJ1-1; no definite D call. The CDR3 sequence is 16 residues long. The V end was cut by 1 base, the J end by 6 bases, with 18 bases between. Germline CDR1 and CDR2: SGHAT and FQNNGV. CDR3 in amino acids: CASSLVGHSPGAEAFF. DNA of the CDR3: TGTGCCAGCAGCTTAGTAGGCCATTCGCCCGGGGCTGAAGCTTTCTTT.

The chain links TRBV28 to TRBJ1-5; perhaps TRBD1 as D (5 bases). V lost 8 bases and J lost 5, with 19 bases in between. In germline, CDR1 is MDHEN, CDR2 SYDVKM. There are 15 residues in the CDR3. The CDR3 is CASRYDRGSDQPQHF. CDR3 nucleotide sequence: TGTGCCAGCCGCTACGATCGGGGGTCGGATCAGCCCCAGCATTTT.

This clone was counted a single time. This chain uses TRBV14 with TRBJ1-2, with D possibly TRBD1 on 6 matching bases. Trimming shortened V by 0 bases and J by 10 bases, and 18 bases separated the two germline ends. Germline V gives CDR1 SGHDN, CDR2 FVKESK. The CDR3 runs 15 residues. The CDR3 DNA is TGTGCCAGCAGCCAAGACCACAGGGCAGTCGGGGACTACACCTTC. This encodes CASSQDHRAVGDYTF.

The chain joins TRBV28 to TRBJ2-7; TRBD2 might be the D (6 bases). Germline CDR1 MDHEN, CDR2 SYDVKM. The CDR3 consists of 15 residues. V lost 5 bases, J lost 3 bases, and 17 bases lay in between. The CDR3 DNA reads TGTGCCAGCAGTGGGGGGAGAGAGATAGGCTACGAGCAGTACTTC. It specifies CASSGGREIGYEQYF.

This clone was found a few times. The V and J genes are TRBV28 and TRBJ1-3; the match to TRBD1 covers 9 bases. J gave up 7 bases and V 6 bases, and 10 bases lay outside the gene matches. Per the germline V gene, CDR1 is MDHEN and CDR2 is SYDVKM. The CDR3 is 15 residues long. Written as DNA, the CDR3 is TGTGCCAGCAGCCCGGACAGGGGCGCAACGAACACCATATATTTT. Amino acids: CASSPDRGATNTIYF.

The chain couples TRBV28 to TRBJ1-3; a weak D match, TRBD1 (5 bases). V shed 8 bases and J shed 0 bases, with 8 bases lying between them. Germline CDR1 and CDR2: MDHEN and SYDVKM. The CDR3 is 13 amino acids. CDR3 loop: CASLTDSGNTIYF. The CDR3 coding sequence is TGTGCCAGCCTGACAGACTCTGGAAACACCATATATTTT.

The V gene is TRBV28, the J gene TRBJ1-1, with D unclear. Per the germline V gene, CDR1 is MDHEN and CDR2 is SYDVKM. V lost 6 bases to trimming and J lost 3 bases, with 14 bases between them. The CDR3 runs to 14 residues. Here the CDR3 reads CASRRENGYTEAFF. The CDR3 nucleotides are TGTGCCAGCAGACGCGAGAACGGGTACACTGAAGCTTTCTTT. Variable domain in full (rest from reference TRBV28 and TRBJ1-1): DVKVTQSSRYLVKRTGEKVFLECVQDMDHENMFWYRQDPGLGLRLIYFSYDVKMKEKGDIPEGYSVSREKKERFSLILESASTNQTSMYLCASRRENGYTEAFFGQGTRLTVV.

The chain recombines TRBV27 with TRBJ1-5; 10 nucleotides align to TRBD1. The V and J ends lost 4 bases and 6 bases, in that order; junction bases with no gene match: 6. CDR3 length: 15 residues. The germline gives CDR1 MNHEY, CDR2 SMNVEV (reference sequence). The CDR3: CASSSGTGDAQPQHF. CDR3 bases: TGTGCCAGCAGTTCCGGGACAGGGGATGCTCAGCCCCAGCATTTT.